Listed here are 8 T cell receptor beta chains from one sample, sequenced in a study of blood T cell repertoires in COVID-19. Using immunoSEQ multiplex PCR, the repertoire was profiled, and TCRdb retains in-frame clones only, with some absent. The sample has about 74,000 clones, about four fifths seen once. The material sequenced was peripheral blood. The receptors come from a man in his 70s with acute or convalescent COVID-19.

The DNA for the CDR3 is TGTGCCAGCAGTTACGAGGCTAGCGGGAGATGGGTAGGAGATGAGCAGTTCTTC. Translation gives CASSYEASGRWVGDEQFF. The genes are TRBV6-2 or TRBV6-3 and TRBJ2-1; 10 bases line up with TRBD2. Germline lookup yields CDR1 MNHEY and CDR2 SVGEGT. V shed 2 bases, J shed 8 bases, and the junction held 15 bases outside the gene matches. This CDR3 is 18 amino acids long.

Here the CDR3 reads CASSFSGGVYNEQFF. CDR3 DNA sequence: TGTGCCAGCAGCTTCAGCGGGGGAGTCTACAATGAGCAGTTCTTC. The V gene is TRBV11-2, the J gene TRBJ2-1, with TRBD2 identical over 8 bases. The CDR3 is made up of 15 amino acids. V dropped 3 bases and J dropped 3; count of bases not matched to a gene: 4. Per the germline V gene, CDR1 is SGHAT and CDR2 is FQNNGV. Combining the CDR3 with reference TRBV11-2 and TRBJ2-1 gives the whole variable domain EAGVAQSPRYKIIEKRQSVAFWCNPISGHATLYWYQQILGQGPKLLIQFQNNGVVDDSQLPKDRFSAERLKGVDSTLKIQPAKLEDSAVYLCASSFSGGVYNEQFFGPGTRLTVL.

CDR3 DNA sequence: TGTGCCTGTCCATCGAGGGGCGGGGGCACTGAAGCTTTCTTT. Its translation: CACPSRGGGTEAFF. The gene calls are TRBV30 and TRBJ1-1; D might be TRBD1 (5 bases). The CDR3 sequence is 14 residues long. Trimming removed 6 bases at V and 4 bases at J, with 18 bases between. Looked up from germline, CDR1 is GTSNPN and CDR2 is SVGIG (reference sequence).

This clone occurred once. The chain is built from TRBV27 and TRBJ2-4, with D perhaps TRBD1 (6 bases). Germline CDR1 reads MNHEY; CDR2 reads SMNVEV (reference sequence). V lost 3 bases and J 8 bases, leaving 14 bases between the germline ends. The CDR3 runs to 14 residues. The CDR3 nucleotides read TGTGCCAGCAGTTTTGGGGCAGGGGTGGACATTCAGTACTTC. This codes for CASSFGAGVDIQYF.

Comment on this clone: The same CDR3 also results from other DNA sequences found in this sample. The gene calls are TRBV5-1 and TRBJ1-1, with D perhaps TRBD1 (5 bases). V was shortened by 4 bases and J by 1 base, with 11 bases between the two germline ends. Germline V gene sequence: CDR1 SGHRS, CDR2 YFSETQ. The CDR3 is made up of 14 amino acids. The CDR3 loop reads CASSGQGGNTEAFF. In nucleotides, the CDR3 is TGCGCCAGCAGCGGGCAGGGTGGGAACACTGAAGCTTTCTTT.

V and J are TRBV9 and TRBJ2-5; D is ambiguous. V lost 0 bases and J 6 bases, leaving 15 bases between the germline ends. Germline CDR1 SGDLS, CDR2 YYNGEE. This CDR3 contains 15 residues. CDR3 sequence: CASSVGPGLGQTQYF. The CDR3, as DNA: TGTGCCAGCAGCGTAGGGCCAGGCCTCGGCCAGACCCAGTACTTC.

The J gene is TRBJ1-2, the V gene TRBV7-8; D perhaps matches TRBD1 (5 bases). V lost 7 bases and J lost 7, with 22 bases in between. The CDR3 has 15 residues. Germline V gives CDR1 SGHVS, CDR2 FQNEAQ. CDR3 DNA: TGTGCCAGCAAACCCCAAGGGGTCCCCCTAGTTGGCTACACCTTC. This encodes CASKPQGVPLVGYTF. Full variable domain (outside the CDR3, taken from reference TRBV7-8 and TRBJ1-2): GAGVSQSPRYKVAKRGQDVALRCDPISGHVSLFWYQQALGQGPEFLTYFQNEAQLDKSGLPSDRFFAERPEGSVSTLKIQRTQQEDSAVYLCASKPQGVPLVGYTFGSGTRLTVV.

The chain combines TRBV5-4 with TRBJ1-3; TRBD1 matches 8 bases. This CDR3 has 15 amino acids. Germline V gives CDR1 SGHNT, CDR2 YYREEE (reference sequence). V was clipped by 2 bases and J by 0 bases; unmatched bases: 1. Written as DNA, the CDR3 is TGTGCCAGCAGCTTACAGGGGGGCTCTGGAAACACCATATATTTT. Amino acids: CASSLQGGSGNTIYF.